This is a list of T cell receptor beta chains from one sample in a study of T cell responses to AZD1222 COVID-19 vaccine. Clones were sequenced by immunoSEQ multiplex PCR, and TCRdb holds only the in-frame ones, with some missing. The data contain around 150,000 clones, 90% to 95% of them singletons. Source: peripheral blood, taken 28 days after the second AZD1222 dose. These TCRs come from an adult who received the AZD1222 COVID-19 vaccine. The CDR3 runs from the conserved cysteine through the conserved F or W. The order of the fields is V gene, J gene, D gene, CDR3 DNA, CDR3 protein. D genes are given only for firm matches.

v_gene: TRBV19; j_gene: TRBJ1-4; d_gene: -; CDR3nt: TGTGCCAGTAGTATTTGGGGGGGAGCGGCTAATGAAAAACTGTTTTTT; CDR3aa: CASSIWGGAANEKLFF
v_gene: TRBV6-5; j_gene: TRBJ1-4; d_gene: TRBD1; CDR3nt: TGTGCCAGCAGATACAATACAGGGGCCGAAAAACTGTTTTTT; CDR3aa: CASRYNTGAEKLFF
v_gene: TRBV5-1; j_gene: TRBJ1-2; d_gene: -; CDR3nt: TGCGCCAGCAGCTTGGGGGAGACGGCGCTCTATGGCTACACCTTC; CDR3aa: CASSLGETALYGYTF
v_gene: TRBV7-9; j_gene: TRBJ1-5; d_gene: -; CDR3nt: TGTGCCAGCAGCTTAAGTGGGGATGGCAATCAGCCCCAGCATTTT; CDR3aa: CASSLSGDGNQPQHF
v_gene: TRBV30; j_gene: TRBJ1-2; d_gene: TRBD1; CDR3nt: TGTGCCTGGCAGGGACAGGGAGGCGATGGCTACACCTTC; CDR3aa: CAWQGQGGDGYTF
v_gene: TRBV3-1/TRBV3-2; j_gene: TRBJ2-1; d_gene: -; CDR3nt: TGTGCCAGCAGCCAAGAAGGAGGGGGCTACAATGAGCAGTTCTTC; CDR3aa: CASSQEGGGYNEQFF
v_gene: TRBV7-9; j_gene: TRBJ1-3; d_gene: -; CDR3nt: TGTGCCAGCAGCGTTTTCTCTGGAAACACCATATATTTT; CDR3aa: CASSVFSGNTIYF
v_gene: TRBV7-8; j_gene: TRBJ2-5; d_gene: -; CDR3nt: TGTGCCAGCACCCGCGGCAAGATATTGGAGACCCAGTACTTC; CDR3aa: CASTRGKILETQYF
v_gene: TRBV28; j_gene: TRBJ1-6; d_gene: -; CDR3nt: TGTGCCAGCAGTTCCGGGTACAATTCACCCCTCCACTTT; CDR3aa: CASSSGYNSPLHF
v_gene: TRBV11-2; j_gene: TRBJ2-7; d_gene: TRBD1; CDR3nt: TGTGCCAGCAGCTTACGTCCCGGGACAGGTAACGCCGACGAGCAGTACTTC; CDR3aa: CASSLRPGTGNADEQYF
v_gene: TRBV19; j_gene: TRBJ2-7; d_gene: -; CDR3nt: TGTGCCAGTAGTATCAGGGACTCCTACGAGCAGTACTTC; CDR3aa: CASSIRDSYEQYF
v_gene: TRBV9; j_gene: TRBJ1-4; d_gene: -; CDR3nt: TGTGCCAGCAGCGTAGCTGGGGGGCCTGAGGGAAAACTGTTTTTT; CDR3aa: CASSVAGGPEGKLFF
v_gene: TRBV5-1; j_gene: TRBJ1-1; d_gene: TRBD1; CDR3nt: TGCGCCAGCAGCTTGGCCAATGGACAGGGAACGGAACGGTACACTGAAGCTTTCTTT; CDR3aa: CASSLANGQGTERYTEAFF
v_gene: TRBV3-1/TRBV3-2; j_gene: TRBJ2-7; d_gene: -; CDR3nt: TGTGCCAGCAGCCCCGGTCGGGGAGTCTACGAGCAGTACTTC; CDR3aa: CASSPGRGVYEQYF
v_gene: TRBV27; j_gene: TRBJ1-2; d_gene: TRBD1; CDR3nt: TGTGCCAGCAGTTTATCCCCTTTCCTGACAGGGAGGAGCTATGGCTACACCTTC; CDR3aa: CASSLSPFLTGRSYGYTF
v_gene: TRBV6-5; j_gene: TRBJ1-5; d_gene: -; CDR3nt: TGTGCCAGCAGTTACTCGAGATCCGGGGATCAGCCCCAGCATTTT; CDR3aa: CASSYSRSGDQPQHF
v_gene: TRBV6-5; j_gene: TRBJ2-3; d_gene: -; CDR3nt: TGTGCCAGCAGTTACTTAGGGGGCACAGATACGCAGTATTTT; CDR3aa: CASSYLGGTDTQYF
v_gene: TRBV2; j_gene: TRBJ1-6; d_gene: TRBD1; CDR3nt: TGTGCCAGCAGTGCCTCTGTGGGACAGGGGGCGAATTCACCCCTCCACTTT; CDR3aa: CASSASVGQGANSPLHF
v_gene: TRBV5-6; j_gene: TRBJ1-2; d_gene: -; CDR3nt: TGTGCCAGCAGCTCGGGGGACTATGGCTACACCTTC; CDR3aa: CASSSGDYGYTF
v_gene: TRBV7-6; j_gene: TRBJ2-7; d_gene: -; CDR3nt: TGTGCCAGCAGCTTAGTAGAGTATAGCGAGCAGTACTTC; CDR3aa: CASSLVEYSEQYF